This T cell receptor beta chain is drawn from a study of CD8+CD57+ T cells in acquired aplastic anemia. Whole-study results and caveats: Common to patients and controls were twenty-nine CD8+ CDR3 sequences.

Germline loops: CDR1 DFQATT, CDR2 SNEGSKA (reference sequence). With V trimmed by 3 bases and J by 6 bases, 1 base remained unmatched. This CDR3 contains 11 residues. In patients chosen for sequencing, flow cytometry had shown CD8+CD57+ cell expansion. Every patient was diagnosed with severe acquired aplastic anemia. TCR beta VDJ and CDR3 profiling used genomic DNA as template. A single record per CDR3 protein comes from TCRdb applying MiXCR to the reads. Found here are 400,000 to 600,000 distinct CDR3 sequences, around a third of them singletons; the top ten hold 0.7% to 1%. This clonotype was observed at least ten times. Its antigen is still unknown.

The origin of this receptor is a human donor with aplastic anemia. The chain links TRBV20-1 to TRBJ1-2, with 7 bases aligning to TRBD1. The sequenced material came from sorted CD4+, CD8+, or CD8+CD57+ T cells (not recorded which) from PBMCs. In nucleotides, the CDR3 is TGCAGTGCTAGTACAGGGGATGGCTACACCTTC. It is translated as CSASTGDGYTF.